These T cell receptor beta chains were read from a single sample in a study of control samples from healthy donors and cancer patients. Repertoires were generated with immunoSEQ multiplex PCR, while TCRdb's copy carries only in-frame clones and drops some. Of 100,000 to 110,000 clones in the sample, about 90% were seen once. Sequences were obtained from blood. The receptors were gathered from a woman aged 45-60 years in good health. Both conserved end residues are part of each CDR3. Fields, in order: clone size, V gene, J gene, D gene, CDR3 DNA, CDR3 protein. The D gene is left open where the match is weak. Expanded clones are given a class, and other clones once, few, many or no size at all.

abundance: .; v_gene: TRBV6-5; j_gene: TRBJ1-1; d_gene: .; CDR3nt: TGTGCCAGCAGTTACTGGACTGAAGCTTTCTTT; CDR3aa: CASSYWTEAFF
abundance: .; v_gene: TRBV7-9; j_gene: TRBJ2-5; d_gene: .; CDR3nt: TGTGCCAGCAGCTTCGAAACGGACCAAGAGACCCAGTACTTC; CDR3aa: CASSFETDQETQYF
abundance: few; v_gene: TRBV7-3; j_gene: TRBJ1-6; d_gene: .; CDR3nt: TGTGCCAGCAGCTTAACTTCAGGGAGGGGTTCACCCCTCCACTTT; CDR3aa: CASSLTSGRGSPLHF
abundance: .; v_gene: TRBV12-3/TRBV12-4; j_gene: TRBJ1-4; d_gene: .; CDR3nt: TGTGCCAGCAGTAGACGGGAGAATGAAAAACTGTTTTTT; CDR3aa: CASSRRENEKLFF
abundance: .; v_gene: TRBV18; j_gene: TRBJ2-5; d_gene: .; CDR3nt: TGTGCCAGCTCACCGGACCAGGGAGTTTTTTCCCAGTACTTC; CDR3aa: CASSPDQGVFSQYF
abundance: few; v_gene: TRBV7-6; j_gene: TRBJ2-1; d_gene: .; CDR3nt: TGTGCCAGCAGCTATCAGAGCTACAATGAGCAGTTCTTC; CDR3aa: CASSYQSYNEQFF
abundance: .; v_gene: TRBV24-1; j_gene: TRBJ1-5; d_gene: .; CDR3nt: TGTGCCACCAGGGAGTCAGGGGGCAATCAGCCCCAGCATTTT; CDR3aa: CATRESGGNQPQHF
abundance: .; v_gene: TRBV4-1; j_gene: TRBJ1-5; d_gene: .; CDR3nt: TGCGCCAGCAGCCAACCTACAGGGAAGGGTCAGCCCCAGCATTTT; CDR3aa: CASSQPTGKGQPQHF
abundance: once; v_gene: TRBV7-9; j_gene: TRBJ1-1; d_gene: .; CDR3nt: TGTGCCAGCAGCTTATTTTCAGGGGCTGACACTGAAGCTTTCTTT; CDR3aa: CASSLFSGADTEAFF
abundance: .; v_gene: TRBV18; j_gene: TRBJ2-3; d_gene: .; CDR3nt: TGTGCCAGCTCAGACAGTTCAGATACGCAGTATTTT; CDR3aa: CASSDSSDTQYF
abundance: .; v_gene: TRBV11-2; j_gene: TRBJ2-3; d_gene: TRBD2; CDR3nt: TGTGCCAGCAGCTTAGGGGCACTAGCGCGACTGGGCACAGATACGCAGTATTTT; CDR3aa: CASSLGALARLGTDTQYF
abundance: once; v_gene: TRBV7-9; j_gene: TRBJ1-2; d_gene: .; CDR3nt: TGTGCCAGCAGCTTATGGTGGGACTTCGACTATGGCTACACCTTC; CDR3aa: CASSLWWDFDYGYTF
abundance: .; v_gene: TRBV18; j_gene: TRBJ1-4; d_gene: TRBD1; CDR3nt: TGTGCCAGCTCCGCGACAGGGAATGAAAAACTGTTTTTT; CDR3aa: CASSATGNEKLFF
abundance: .; v_gene: TRBV30; j_gene: TRBJ2-3; d_gene: .; CDR3nt: TGTGCCTGGAGTTCAGGGGAGGGCACAGATACGCAGTATTTT; CDR3aa: CAWSSGEGTDTQYF
abundance: .; v_gene: TRBV9; j_gene: TRBJ1-2; d_gene: .; CDR3nt: TGTGCCAGCAGCGTTGATACAGGACGCTATGGCTACACCTTC; CDR3aa: CASSVDTGRYGYTF
abundance: .; v_gene: TRBV5-1; j_gene: TRBJ2-6; d_gene: TRBD1; CDR3nt: TGCGCCAGCAGCTTCAACGGACAGGGCGATCTTTCTGGGGCCAACGTCCTGACTTTC; CDR3aa: CASSFNGQGDLSGANVLTF
abundance: .; v_gene: TRBV7-8; j_gene: TRBJ2-2; d_gene: .; CDR3nt: TGTGCCAGCAGCCGTCTGCCAAGGAGTACGGCCCGGAACACCGGGGAGCTGTTTTTT; CDR3aa: CASSRLPRSTARNTGELFF
abundance: once; v_gene: TRBV4-3; j_gene: TRBJ2-3; d_gene: .; CDR3nt: TGCGCCAGCAGCCAAGCCGGGACGAAGGTTGATACGCAGTATTTT; CDR3aa: CASSQAGTKVDTQYF
abundance: .; v_gene: TRBV3-1/TRBV3-2; j_gene: TRBJ2-2; d_gene: .; CDR3nt: TGTGCCAGCACCCTCAAGAGGGGGGCGGACACCGGGGAGCTGTTTTTT; CDR3aa: CASTLKRGADTGELFF
abundance: few; v_gene: TRBV30; j_gene: TRBJ1-2; d_gene: TRBD1; CDR3nt: TGTGCCTGGAGCACAGGGGGCAAGTATGGCTACACCTTC; CDR3aa: CAWSTGGKYGYTF
abundance: .; v_gene: TRBV11-2; j_gene: TRBJ1-5; d_gene: .; CDR3nt: TGTGCCAGCTCCGGGTTCGAAGGGCAGCCCCAGCATTTT; CDR3aa: CASSGFEGQPQHF
abundance: .; v_gene: TRBV10-3; j_gene: TRBJ2-5; d_gene: .; CDR3nt: TGTGCCATCAGTGAGTCAGGAGGGGGGGCGCGAGAGACCCAGTACTTC; CDR3aa: CAISESGGGARETQYF
abundance: .; v_gene: TRBV5-6; j_gene: TRBJ2-3; d_gene: .; CDR3nt: TGTGCCAGCAGCTACCGGGATACGCAGTATTTT; CDR3aa: CASSYRDTQYF
abundance: .; v_gene: TRBV27; j_gene: TRBJ2-1; d_gene: .; CDR3nt: TGTGCCAGCAGTTACGGCCCTATGAGCAATGAGCAGTTCTTC; CDR3aa: CASSYGPMSNEQFF
abundance: .; v_gene: TRBV7-3; j_gene: TRBJ2-1; d_gene: .; CDR3nt: TGTGCCAGCAGGGGACTGTCGGACAATGAGCAGTTCTTC; CDR3aa: CASRGLSDNEQFF
abundance: once; v_gene: TRBV7-3; j_gene: TRBJ2-5; d_gene: .; CDR3nt: TGTGCCAGCAGCTTAACGGGCCGGGGTAGTCAGGAGACCCAGTACTTC; CDR3aa: CASSLTGRGSQETQYF
abundance: .; v_gene: TRBV5-1; j_gene: TRBJ2-1; d_gene: .; CDR3nt: TGCGCCAGCAGCCCCCGGGTAGCGCTCAATAAGCAGTTCTTC; CDR3aa: CASSPRVALNKQFF
abundance: .; v_gene: TRBV20-1; j_gene: TRBJ2-2; d_gene: .; CDR3nt: TGCAGTGCTAGTTCGGGCCCTCCAAGGAACACCGGGGAGCTGTTTTTT; CDR3aa: CSASSGPPRNTGELFF
abundance: .; v_gene: TRBV27; j_gene: TRBJ2-3; d_gene: TRBD1; CDR3nt: TGTGCCAGCAGTTTTACCGTCGGGACAGGGGGCAGGGGTACGCAGTATTTT; CDR3aa: CASSFTVGTGGRGTQYF
abundance: .; v_gene: TRBV19; j_gene: TRBJ2-5; d_gene: .; CDR3nt: TGTGCCAGTAGTATAGCAGGGAACCCTAAAGAGACCCAGTACTTC; CDR3aa: CASSIAGNPKETQYF
abundance: .; v_gene: TRBV7-8; j_gene: TRBJ2-1; d_gene: .; CDR3nt: TGTGCCAGCAGCCCTACTAGAGTCAACAGATACAATGAGCAGTTCTTC; CDR3aa: CASSPTRVNRYNEQFF
abundance: once; v_gene: TRBV7-6; j_gene: TRBJ2-2; d_gene: .; CDR3nt: TGTGCCAGCAGCCCCCTCACCGTTGGAGCCGGGGAGCTGTTTTTT; CDR3aa: CASSPLTVGAGELFF
abundance: few; v_gene: TRBV19; j_gene: TRBJ1-2; d_gene: .; CDR3nt: TGTGCCAGTAGTATAGGGGTTGGCGGCTACACCTTC; CDR3aa: CASSIGVGGYTF
abundance: .; v_gene: TRBV9; j_gene: TRBJ2-4; d_gene: TRBD1; CDR3nt: TGTGCCAGCAGCGGACAGGGAGCCAAAAACATTCAGTACTTC; CDR3aa: CASSGQGAKNIQYF
abundance: .; v_gene: TRBV18; j_gene: TRBJ1-6; d_gene: .; CDR3nt: TGTGCCAGCTCACTTCAACAGGCCGCGGGGCATAATTCACCCCTCCACTTT; CDR3aa: CASSLQQAAGHNSPLHF
abundance: .; v_gene: TRBV7-9; j_gene: TRBJ1-6; d_gene: .; CDR3nt: TGTGCCAGCAGCTTGGTGGCCCCGAATTCACCCCTCCACTTT; CDR3aa: CASSLVAPNSPLHF
abundance: .; v_gene: TRBV7-2; j_gene: TRBJ2-5; d_gene: .; CDR3nt: TGTGCCAGCAGCTTAGCGCGGAACAACCGGGAGACCCAGTACTTC; CDR3aa: CASSLARNNRETQYF
abundance: .; v_gene: TRBV18; j_gene: TRBJ1-1; d_gene: .; CDR3nt: TGTGCCAGCTCCCCCGCCCGGCCTGAAGCTTTCTTT; CDR3aa: CASSPARPEAFF
abundance: .; v_gene: TRBV7-3; j_gene: TRBJ2-2; d_gene: TRBD1; CDR3nt: TGTGCCAGCAGCCATCAGGGGGACACCGGGGAGCTGTTTTTT; CDR3aa: CASSHQGDTGELFF
abundance: .; v_gene: TRBV19; j_gene: TRBJ1-4; d_gene: .; CDR3nt: TGTGCCAGTAGTATTGGACGGTCGGGGAATGAAAAACTGTTTTTT; CDR3aa: CASSIGRSGNEKLFF
abundance: .; v_gene: TRBV30; j_gene: TRBJ2-5; d_gene: TRBD1; CDR3nt: TGTGCCAGTAACCCGGGACAGGGGGTACAAGAGACCCAGTACTTC; CDR3aa: CASNPGQGVQETQYF
abundance: .; v_gene: TRBV7-9; j_gene: TRBJ1-1; d_gene: .; CDR3nt: TGTGCCAGCAGCTTGTCTCCTGAAGCTTTCTTT; CDR3aa: CASSLSPEAFF
abundance: .; v_gene: TRBV10-3; j_gene: TRBJ1-1; d_gene: .; CDR3nt: TGTGCCGCGGGAGGCCCCATGAACACTGAAGCTTTCTTT; CDR3aa: CAAGGPMNTEAFF
abundance: .; v_gene: TRBV5-6; j_gene: TRBJ1-4; d_gene: .; CDR3nt: TGTGCCAGCAGGGTGAGGGCAACTAATGAAAAACTGTTTTTT; CDR3aa: CASRVRATNEKLFF
abundance: .; v_gene: TRBV6-6; j_gene: TRBJ1-2; d_gene: .; CDR3nt: TGTGCCAGCAGTTACGCACAGGGAGCTAACTATGGCTACACCTTC; CDR3aa: CASSYAQGANYGYTF
abundance: .; v_gene: TRBV29-1; j_gene: TRBJ2-2; d_gene: TRBD2; CDR3nt: TGCAGCGCCGTTCTCACTAGCGGGAAAGGCGGGGAGCTGTTTTTT; CDR3aa: CSAVLTSGKGGELFF
abundance: few; v_gene: TRBV5-1; j_gene: TRBJ1-1; d_gene: .; CDR3nt: TGCGCCAGCAGCTACACGACAGCGATGAACACTGAAGCTTTCTTT; CDR3aa: CASSYTTAMNTEAFF